The following is a T cell receptor (beta chain) sequence with its context. The data were taken from a study of blood T cell repertoires in COVID-19. For the study at large: Acute and convalescent COVID-19 samples came from the United States, Italy and Spain. Sources were T cells, B-cell-depleted T cells, or PBMCs; the material itself was cDNA or gDNA.

The CDR3 covers 15 residues. V lost 5 bases to trimming and J lost 1 base, with 14 bases between them. CDR1 and CDR2 (germline): SGHVS, FNYEAQ. In the study's own analysis: Amplification of reference gene primers provided the estimated nucleated cell counts. Sequencing used immunoSEQ multiplex PCR; TCRdb keeps in-frame clones, though not all of them. V, J and clone size derive from that table, while D and trimming were established from the DNA sequence. Among about 160,000 clones listed, around three quarters were seen once. This chain links TRBV7-6 with TRBJ1-1; tentative D call: TRBD1 (6 bases). This receptor was identified in a man aged 55-75 years with acute or convalescent COVID-19. The sequencing sample was made of peripheral blood. CDR3 region: CASSQVRGQNTEAFF. In DNA form, the CDR3 reads TGTGCCAGCAGCCAAGTCCGGGGACAGAACACTGAAGCTTTCTTT.